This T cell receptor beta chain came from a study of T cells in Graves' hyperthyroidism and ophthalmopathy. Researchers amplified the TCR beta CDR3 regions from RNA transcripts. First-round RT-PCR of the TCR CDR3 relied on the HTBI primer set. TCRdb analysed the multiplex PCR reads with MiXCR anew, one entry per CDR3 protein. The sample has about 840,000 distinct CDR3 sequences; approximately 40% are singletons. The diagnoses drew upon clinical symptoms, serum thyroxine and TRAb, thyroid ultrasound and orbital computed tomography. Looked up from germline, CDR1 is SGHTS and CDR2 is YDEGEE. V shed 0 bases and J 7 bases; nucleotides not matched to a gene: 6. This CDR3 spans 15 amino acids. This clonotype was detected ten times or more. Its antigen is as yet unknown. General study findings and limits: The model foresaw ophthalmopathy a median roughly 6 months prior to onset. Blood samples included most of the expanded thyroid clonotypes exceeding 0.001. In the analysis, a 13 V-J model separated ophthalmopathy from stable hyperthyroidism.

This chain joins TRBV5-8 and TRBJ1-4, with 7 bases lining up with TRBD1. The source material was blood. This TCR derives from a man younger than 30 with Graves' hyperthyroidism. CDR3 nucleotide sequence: TGTGCCAGCAGCTTGGCGACAGGGCGAGCTGAAAAACTGTTTTTT. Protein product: CASSLATGRAEKLFF.